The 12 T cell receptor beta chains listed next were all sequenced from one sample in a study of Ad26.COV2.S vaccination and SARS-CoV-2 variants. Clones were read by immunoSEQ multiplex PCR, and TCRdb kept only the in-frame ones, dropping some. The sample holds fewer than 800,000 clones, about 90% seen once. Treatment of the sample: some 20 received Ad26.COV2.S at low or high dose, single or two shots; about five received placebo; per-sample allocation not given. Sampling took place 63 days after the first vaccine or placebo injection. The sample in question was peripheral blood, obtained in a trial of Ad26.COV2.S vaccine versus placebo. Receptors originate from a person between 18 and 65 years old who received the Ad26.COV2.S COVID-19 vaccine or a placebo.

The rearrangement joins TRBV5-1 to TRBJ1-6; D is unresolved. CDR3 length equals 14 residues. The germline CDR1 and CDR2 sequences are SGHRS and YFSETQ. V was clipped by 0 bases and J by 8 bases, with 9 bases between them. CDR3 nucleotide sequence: TGCGCCAGCAGCTTGGACAAGGGCGATTCACCCCTCCACTTT. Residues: CASSLDKGDSPLHF.

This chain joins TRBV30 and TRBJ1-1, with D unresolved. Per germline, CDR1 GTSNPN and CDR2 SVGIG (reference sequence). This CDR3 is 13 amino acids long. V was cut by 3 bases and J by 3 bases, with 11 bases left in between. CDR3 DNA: TGTGCCTGGAGAGTCGGCTCCCACACTGAAGCTTTCTTT. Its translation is CAWRVGSHTEAFF. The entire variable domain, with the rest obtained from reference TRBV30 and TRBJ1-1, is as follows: SQTIHQWPATLVQPVGSPLSLECTVEGTSNPNLYWYRQAAGRGLQLLFYSVGIGQISSEVPQNLSASRPQDRQFILSSKKLLLSDSGFYLCAWRVGSHTEAFFGQGTRLTVV.

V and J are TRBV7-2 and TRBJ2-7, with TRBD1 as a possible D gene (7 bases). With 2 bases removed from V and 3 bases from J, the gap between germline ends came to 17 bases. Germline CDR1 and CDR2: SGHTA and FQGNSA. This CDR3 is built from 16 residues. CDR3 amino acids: CASSLRSRGQSYEQYF. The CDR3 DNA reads TGTGCCAGCAGCTTACGCTCGCGGGGACAGAGCTACGAGCAGTACTTC. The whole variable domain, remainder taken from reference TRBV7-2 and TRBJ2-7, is GAGVSQSPSNKVTEKGKDVELRCDPISGHTALYWYRQSLGQGLEFLIYFQGNSAPDKSGLPSDRFSAERTGGSVSTLTIQRTQQEDSAVYLCASSLRSRGQSYEQYFGPGTRLTVT.

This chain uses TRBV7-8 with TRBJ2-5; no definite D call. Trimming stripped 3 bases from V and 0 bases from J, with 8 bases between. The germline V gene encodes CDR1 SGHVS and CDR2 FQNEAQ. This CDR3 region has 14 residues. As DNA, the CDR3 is TGTGCCAGCAGCTTCAACACTTACCAAGAGACCCAGTACTTC. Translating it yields CASSFNTYQETQYF.

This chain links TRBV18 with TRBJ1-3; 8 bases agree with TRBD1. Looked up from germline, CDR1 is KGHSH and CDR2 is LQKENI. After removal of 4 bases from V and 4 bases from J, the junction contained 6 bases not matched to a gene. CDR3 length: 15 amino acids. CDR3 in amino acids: CASSQTGVDGNTIYF. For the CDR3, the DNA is TGTGCCAGCTCACAGACAGGGGTGGACGGAAACACCATATATTTT.

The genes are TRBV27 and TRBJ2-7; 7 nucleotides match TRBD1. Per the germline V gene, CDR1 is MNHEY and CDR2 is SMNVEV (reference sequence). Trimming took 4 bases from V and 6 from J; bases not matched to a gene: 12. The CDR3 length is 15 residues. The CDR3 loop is CASSSRLTGSLEQYF. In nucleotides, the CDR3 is TGTGCCAGCAGTTCAAGGCTGACAGGGTCCCTCGAGCAGTACTTC.

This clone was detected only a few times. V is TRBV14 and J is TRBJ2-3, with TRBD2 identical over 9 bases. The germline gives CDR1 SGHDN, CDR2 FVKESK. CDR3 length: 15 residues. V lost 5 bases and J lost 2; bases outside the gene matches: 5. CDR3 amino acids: CASSSRLADTDTQYF. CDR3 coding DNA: TGTGCCAGCAGCTCCCGACTAGCGGACACAGATACGCAGTATTTT. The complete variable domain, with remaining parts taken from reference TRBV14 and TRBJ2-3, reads EAGVTQFPSHSVIEKGQTVTLRCDPISGHDNLYWYRRVMGKEIKFLLHFVKESKQDESGMPNNRFLAERTGGTYSTLKVQPAELEDSGVYFCASSSRLADTDTQYFGPGTRLTVL.

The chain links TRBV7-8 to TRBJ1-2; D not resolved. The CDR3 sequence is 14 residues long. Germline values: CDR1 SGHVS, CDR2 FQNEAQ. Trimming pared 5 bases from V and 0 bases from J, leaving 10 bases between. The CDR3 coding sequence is TGTGCCAGCAGCCCTACCGCCGCTAACTATGGCTACACCTTC. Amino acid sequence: CASSPTAANYGYTF.

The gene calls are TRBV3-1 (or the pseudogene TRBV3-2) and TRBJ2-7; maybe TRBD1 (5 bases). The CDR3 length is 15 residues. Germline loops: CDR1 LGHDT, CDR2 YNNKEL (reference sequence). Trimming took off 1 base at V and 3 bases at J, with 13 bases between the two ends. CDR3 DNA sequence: TGTGCCAGCAGCCAAGGAGGCCAGGGTCACTACGAGCAGTACTTC. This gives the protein CASSQGGQGHYEQYF.

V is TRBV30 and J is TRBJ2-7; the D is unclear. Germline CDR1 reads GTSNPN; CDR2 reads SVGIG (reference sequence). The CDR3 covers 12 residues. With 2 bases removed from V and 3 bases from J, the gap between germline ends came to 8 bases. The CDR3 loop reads CAWSKDGYEQYF. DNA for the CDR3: TGTGCCTGGAGTAAGGACGGCTACGAGCAGTACTTC.

Here the CDR3 reads CATKGSSDTQYF. Here the CDR3 DNA reads TGTGCCACAAAGGGCTCCTCAGATACGCAGTATTTT. This chain links TRBV19 with TRBJ2-3; D not certain. Germline assignment: CDR1 LNHDA and CDR2 SQIVND (reference sequence). The CDR3 length is 12 residues. The V gene lost 10 bases and the J gene lost 4 bases, with 12 bases spanning the gap.

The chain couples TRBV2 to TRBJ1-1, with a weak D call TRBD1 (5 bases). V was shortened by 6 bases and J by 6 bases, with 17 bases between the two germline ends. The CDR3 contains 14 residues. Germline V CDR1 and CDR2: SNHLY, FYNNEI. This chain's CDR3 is CASSSEQASAEAFF. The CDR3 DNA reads TGTGCCAGCAGCTCGGAACAGGCCAGCGCTGAAGCTTTCTTT.